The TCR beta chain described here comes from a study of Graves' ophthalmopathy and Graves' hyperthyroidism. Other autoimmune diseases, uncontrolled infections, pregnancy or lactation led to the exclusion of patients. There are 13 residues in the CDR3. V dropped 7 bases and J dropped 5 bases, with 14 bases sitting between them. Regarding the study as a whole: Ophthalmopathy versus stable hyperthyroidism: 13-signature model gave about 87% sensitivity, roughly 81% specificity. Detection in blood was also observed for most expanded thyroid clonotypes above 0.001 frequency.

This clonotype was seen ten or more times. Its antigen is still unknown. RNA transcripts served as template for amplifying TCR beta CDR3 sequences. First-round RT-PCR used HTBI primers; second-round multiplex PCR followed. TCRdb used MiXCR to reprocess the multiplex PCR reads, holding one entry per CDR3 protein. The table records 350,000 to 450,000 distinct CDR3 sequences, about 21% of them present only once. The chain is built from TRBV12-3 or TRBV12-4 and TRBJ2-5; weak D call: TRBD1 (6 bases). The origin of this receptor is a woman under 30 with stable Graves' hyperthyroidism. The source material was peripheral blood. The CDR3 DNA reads TGTGCCAGCACTCGGATGGGGGCTGAGACCCAGTACTTC. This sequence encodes CASTRMGAETQYF.